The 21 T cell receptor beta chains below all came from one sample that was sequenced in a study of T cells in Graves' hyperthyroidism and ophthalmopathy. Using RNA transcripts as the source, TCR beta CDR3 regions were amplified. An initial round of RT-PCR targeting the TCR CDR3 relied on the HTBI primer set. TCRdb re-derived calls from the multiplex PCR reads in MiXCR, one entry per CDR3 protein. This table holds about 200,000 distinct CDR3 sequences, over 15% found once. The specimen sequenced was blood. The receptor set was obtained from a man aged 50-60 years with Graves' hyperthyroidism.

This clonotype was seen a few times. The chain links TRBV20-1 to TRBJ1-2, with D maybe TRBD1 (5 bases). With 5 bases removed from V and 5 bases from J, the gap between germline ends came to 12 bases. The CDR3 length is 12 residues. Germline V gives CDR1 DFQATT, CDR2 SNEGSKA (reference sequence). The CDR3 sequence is CSAFDSPYGYTF. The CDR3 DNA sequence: TGCAGTGCTTTCGACAGCCCGTATGGCTACACCTTC.

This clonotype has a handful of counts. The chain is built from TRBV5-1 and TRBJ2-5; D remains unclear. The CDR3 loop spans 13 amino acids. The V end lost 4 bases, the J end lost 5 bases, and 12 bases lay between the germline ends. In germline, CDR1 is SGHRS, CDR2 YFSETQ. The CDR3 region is CASSPMGGETQYF. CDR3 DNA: TGCGCCAGCAGCCCTATGGGTGGGGAGACCCAGTACTTC.

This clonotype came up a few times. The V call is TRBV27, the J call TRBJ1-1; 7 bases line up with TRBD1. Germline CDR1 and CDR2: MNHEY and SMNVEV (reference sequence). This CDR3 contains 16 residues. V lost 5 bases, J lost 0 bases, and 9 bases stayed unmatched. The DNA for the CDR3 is TGTGCCAGCAGTCCAACGTTGACAGGGATGAACACTGAAGCTTTCTTT. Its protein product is CASSPTLTGMNTEAFF.

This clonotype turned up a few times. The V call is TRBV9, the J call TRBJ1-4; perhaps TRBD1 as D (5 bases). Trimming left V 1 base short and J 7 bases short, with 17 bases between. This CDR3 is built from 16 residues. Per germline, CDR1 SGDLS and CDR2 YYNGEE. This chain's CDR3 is CASSVSAGYEGEKLFF. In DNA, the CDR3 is TGTGCCAGCAGCGTATCTGCAGGGTATGAGGGTGAAAAACTGTTTTTT.

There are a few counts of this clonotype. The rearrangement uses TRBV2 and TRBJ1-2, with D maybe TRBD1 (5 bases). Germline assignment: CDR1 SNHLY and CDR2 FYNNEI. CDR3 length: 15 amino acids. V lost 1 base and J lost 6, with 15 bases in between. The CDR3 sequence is CASSEGQGAVNGYTF. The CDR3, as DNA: TGTGCCAGCAGTGAAGGGCAGGGTGCGGTAAATGGCTACACCTTC. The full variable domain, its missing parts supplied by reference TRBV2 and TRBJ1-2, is EPEVTQTPSHQVTQMGQEVILRCVPISNHLYFYWYRQILGQKVEFLVSFYNNEISEKSEIFDDQFSVERPDGSNFTLKIRSTKLEDSAMYFCASSEGQGAVNGYTFGSGTRLTVV.

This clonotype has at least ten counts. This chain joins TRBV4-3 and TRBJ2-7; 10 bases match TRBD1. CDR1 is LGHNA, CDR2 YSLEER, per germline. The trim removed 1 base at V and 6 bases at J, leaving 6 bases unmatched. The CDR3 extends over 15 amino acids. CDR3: CASSQAGTGVGEQYF. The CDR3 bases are TGCGCCAGCAGCCAAGCTGGGACAGGGGTGGGCGAGCAGTACTTC.

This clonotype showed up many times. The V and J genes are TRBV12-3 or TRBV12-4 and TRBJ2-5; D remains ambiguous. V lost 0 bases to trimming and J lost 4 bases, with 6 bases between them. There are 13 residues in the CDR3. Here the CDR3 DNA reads TGTGCCAGCAGTTTAGCAGGCGGAGAGACCCAGTACTTC. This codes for CASSLAGGETQYF.

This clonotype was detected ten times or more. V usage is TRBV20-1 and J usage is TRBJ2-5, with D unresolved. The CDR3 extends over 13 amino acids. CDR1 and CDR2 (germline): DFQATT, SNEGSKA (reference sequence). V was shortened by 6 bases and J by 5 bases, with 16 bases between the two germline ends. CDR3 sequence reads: CSAPPRRFETQYF. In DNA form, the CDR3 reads TGCAGTGCCCCACCTAGGAGATTCGAGACCCAGTACTTC.

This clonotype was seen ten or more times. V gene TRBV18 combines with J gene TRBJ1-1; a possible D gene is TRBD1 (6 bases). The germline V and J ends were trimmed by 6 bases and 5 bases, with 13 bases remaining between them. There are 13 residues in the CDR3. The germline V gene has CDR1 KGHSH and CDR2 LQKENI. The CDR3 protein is CASSPGAGTEAFF. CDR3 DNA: TGTGCCAGCTCTCCAGGGGCGGGGACTGAAGCTTTCTTT.

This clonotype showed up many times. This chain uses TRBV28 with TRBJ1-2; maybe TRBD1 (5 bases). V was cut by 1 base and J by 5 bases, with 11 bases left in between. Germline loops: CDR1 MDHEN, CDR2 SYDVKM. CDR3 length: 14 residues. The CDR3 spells CASSLFAGKYGYTF. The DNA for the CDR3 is TGTGCCAGCAGTTTATTTGCAGGGAAGTATGGCTACACCTTC.

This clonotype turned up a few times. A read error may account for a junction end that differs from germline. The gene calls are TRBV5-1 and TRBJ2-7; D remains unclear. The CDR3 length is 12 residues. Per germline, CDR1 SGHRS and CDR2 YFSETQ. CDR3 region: CTSSSVLGEQYF. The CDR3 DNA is TGCACCAGCAGCTCGGTGCTTGGGGAGCAGTACTTC.

CDR3: CASRSGSGATETQYF. CDR3 DNA sequence: TGCGCCAGCCGAAGCGGGAGTGGGGCCACAGAGACCCAGTACTTC. This rearrangement joins TRBV5-1 to TRBJ2-5, with TRBD2 matching over 8 bases. Trimming removed 7 bases from V and 4 bases from J; junction bases left unmatched: 12. CDR1 and CDR2 from the germline V gene are SGHRS and YFSETQ. The CDR3 totals 15 residues.

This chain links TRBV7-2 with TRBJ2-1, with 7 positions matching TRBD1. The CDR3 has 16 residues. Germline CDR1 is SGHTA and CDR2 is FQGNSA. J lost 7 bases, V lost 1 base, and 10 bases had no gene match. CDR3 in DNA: TGTGCCAGCAGCTTAGTCTGGGACAGTTCTCGGAATGAGCAGTTCTTC. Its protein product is CASSLVWDSSRNEQFF.

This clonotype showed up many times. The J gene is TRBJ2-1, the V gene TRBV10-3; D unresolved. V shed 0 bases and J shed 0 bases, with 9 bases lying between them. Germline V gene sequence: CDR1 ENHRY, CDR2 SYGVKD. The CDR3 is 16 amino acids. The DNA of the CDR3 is TGTGCCATCAGTGAGTCGATACTAAGCTCCTACAATGAGCAGTTCTTC. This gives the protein CAISESILSSYNEQFF.

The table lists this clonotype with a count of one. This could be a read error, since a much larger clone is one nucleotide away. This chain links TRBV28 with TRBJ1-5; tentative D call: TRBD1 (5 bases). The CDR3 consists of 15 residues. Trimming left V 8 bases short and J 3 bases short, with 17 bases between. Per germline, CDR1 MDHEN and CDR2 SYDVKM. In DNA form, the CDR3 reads TGTGCCAGCGGGGACGGGGGATGGTACAATCAGCCCCAGCATTTT. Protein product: CASGDGGWYNQPQHF.

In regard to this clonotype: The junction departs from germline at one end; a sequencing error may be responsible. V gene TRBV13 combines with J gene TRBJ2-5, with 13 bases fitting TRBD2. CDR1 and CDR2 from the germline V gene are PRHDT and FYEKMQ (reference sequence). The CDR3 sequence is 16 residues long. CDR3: CASSHGTSGKQGTQYF. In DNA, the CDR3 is TGTGCCAGCAGCCACGGGACTAGCGGGAAACAAGGGACCCAGTACTTC.

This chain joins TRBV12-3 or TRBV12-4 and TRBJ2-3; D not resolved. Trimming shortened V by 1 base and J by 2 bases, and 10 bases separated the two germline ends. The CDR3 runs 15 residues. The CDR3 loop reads CASSLDVIPTDTQYF. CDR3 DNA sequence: TGTGCCAGCAGTTTAGATGTCATCCCCACAGATACGCAGTATTTT.

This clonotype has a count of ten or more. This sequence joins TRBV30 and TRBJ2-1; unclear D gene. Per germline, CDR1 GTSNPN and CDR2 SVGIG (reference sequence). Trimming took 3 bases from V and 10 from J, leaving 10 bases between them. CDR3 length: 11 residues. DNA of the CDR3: TGTGCCTGGAGCGAGAGGACCGAGCAGTTCTTC. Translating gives CAWSERTEQFF. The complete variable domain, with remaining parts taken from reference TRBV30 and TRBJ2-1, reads SQTIHQWPATLVQPVGSPLSLECTVEGTSNPNLYWYRQAAGRGLQLLFYSVGIGQISSEVPQNLSASRPQDRQFILSSKKLLLSDSGFYLCAWSERTEQFFGPGTRLTVL.

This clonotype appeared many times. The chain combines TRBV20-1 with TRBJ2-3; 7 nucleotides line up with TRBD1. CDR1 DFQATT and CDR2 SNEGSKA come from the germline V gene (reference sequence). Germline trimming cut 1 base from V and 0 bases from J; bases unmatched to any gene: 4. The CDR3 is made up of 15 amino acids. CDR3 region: CSARGGRGSTDTQYF. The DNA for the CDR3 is TGCAGTGCTAGAGGGGGCAGGGGGAGCACAGATACGCAGTATTTT.

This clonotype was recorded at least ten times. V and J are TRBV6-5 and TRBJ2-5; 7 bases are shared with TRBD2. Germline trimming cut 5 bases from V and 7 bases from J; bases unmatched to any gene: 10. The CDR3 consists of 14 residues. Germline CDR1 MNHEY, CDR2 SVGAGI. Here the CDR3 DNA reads TGTGCCAGCAGTCCCCCGGCTAGCGGCGGGACCCAGTACTTC. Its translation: CASSPPASGGTQYF.

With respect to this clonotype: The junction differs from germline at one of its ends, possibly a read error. The CDR3 loop is CASGLIVF. CDR3 DNA sequence: TGTGCTAGTGGTTTAATCGTTTTT. The chain uses TRBV12-5 and TRBJ1-4; D remains ambiguous. This CDR3 region has 8 residues. Germline CDR1 and CDR2: LGHNT and FRNRAP. Filled out from reference TRBV12-5 and TRBJ1-4, the complete variable domain reads DARVTQTPRHKVTEMGQEVTMRCQPILGHNTVFWYRQTMMQGLELLAYFRNRAPLDDSGMPKDRFSAEMPDATLATLKIQPSEPRDSAVYFCASGLIVFGSGTQLSVL.